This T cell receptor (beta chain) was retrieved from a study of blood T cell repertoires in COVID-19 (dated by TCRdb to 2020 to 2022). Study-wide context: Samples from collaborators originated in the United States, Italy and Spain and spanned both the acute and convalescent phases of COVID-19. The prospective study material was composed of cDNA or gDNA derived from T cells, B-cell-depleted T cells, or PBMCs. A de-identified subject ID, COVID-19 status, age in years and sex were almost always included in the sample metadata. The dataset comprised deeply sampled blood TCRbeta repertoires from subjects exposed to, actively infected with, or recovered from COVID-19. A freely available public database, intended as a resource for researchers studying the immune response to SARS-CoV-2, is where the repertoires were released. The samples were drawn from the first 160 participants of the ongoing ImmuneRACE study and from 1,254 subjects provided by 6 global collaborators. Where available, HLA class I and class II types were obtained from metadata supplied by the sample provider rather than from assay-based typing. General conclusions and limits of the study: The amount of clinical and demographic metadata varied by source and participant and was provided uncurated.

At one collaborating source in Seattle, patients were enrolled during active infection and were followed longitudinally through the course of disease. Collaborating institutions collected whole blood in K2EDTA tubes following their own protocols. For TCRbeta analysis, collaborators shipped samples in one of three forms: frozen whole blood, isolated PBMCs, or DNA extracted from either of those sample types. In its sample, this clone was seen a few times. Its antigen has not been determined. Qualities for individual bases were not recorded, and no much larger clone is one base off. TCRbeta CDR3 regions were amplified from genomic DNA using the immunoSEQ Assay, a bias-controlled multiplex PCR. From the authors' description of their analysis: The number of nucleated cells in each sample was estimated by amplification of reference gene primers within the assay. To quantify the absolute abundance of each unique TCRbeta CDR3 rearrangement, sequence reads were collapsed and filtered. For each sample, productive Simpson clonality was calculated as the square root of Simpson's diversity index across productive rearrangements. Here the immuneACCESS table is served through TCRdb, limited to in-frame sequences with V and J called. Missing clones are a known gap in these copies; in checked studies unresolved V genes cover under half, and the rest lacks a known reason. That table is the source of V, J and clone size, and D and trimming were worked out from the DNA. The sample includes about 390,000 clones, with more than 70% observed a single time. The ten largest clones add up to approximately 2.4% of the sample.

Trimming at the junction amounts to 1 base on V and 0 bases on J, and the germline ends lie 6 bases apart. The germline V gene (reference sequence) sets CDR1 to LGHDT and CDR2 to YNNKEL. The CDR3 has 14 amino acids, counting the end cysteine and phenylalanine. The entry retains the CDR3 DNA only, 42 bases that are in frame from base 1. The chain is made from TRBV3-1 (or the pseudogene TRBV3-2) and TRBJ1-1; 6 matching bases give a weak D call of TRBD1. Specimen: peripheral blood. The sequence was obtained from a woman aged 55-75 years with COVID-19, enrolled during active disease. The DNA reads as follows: TGTGCCAGCAGCCAAGGGGACATGAACACTGAAGCTTTCTTT. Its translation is CASSQGDMNTEAFF.